This T cell receptor (beta chain) emerged from a study of blood T cell repertoires in COVID-19. Study-level background: Samples taken during acute and convalescent COVID-19 were collected in the United States, Italy and Spain.

In the source study's methods: Estimated nucleated cell counts came from reference gene primer amplification. Clones were read by immunoSEQ multiplex PCR, and TCRdb kept only the in-frame ones, dropping some. D and trimming were read from the DNA, whereas the V and J calls and clone size are those reported in that table. The table records roughly 200,000 clones, about four fifths of them present only once. Trimming cost V 3 bases and J 7 bases, with 18 bases left between them. This CDR3 comprises 15 residues. Germline assignment: CDR1 MGHDK and CDR2 SYGVNS. This sequence was found in a man between 40 and 49 years old with active or convalescent COVID-19. The sample taken for sequencing was peripheral blood. The J gene is TRBJ1-1, the V gene TRBV25-1; D is ambiguous. CDR3 bases: TGTGCCAGCAGTGACCGACACGGCCGGGGAGGTGAAGCTTTCTTT. This translates into CASSDRHGRGGEAFF.